This T cell receptor (beta chain) emerged from a study of TIL therapy for anti-PD-1-resistant metastatic lung cancer. Points from the study as a whole: Many TIL product clones were absent from baseline tumor, suggesting clonal contraction.

The libraries were made with immunoSEQ v3. Sequenced by immunoSEQ multiplex PCR; TCRdb stores in-frame clones only, minus some. Of more than 90,000 clones in the sample, under 70% were seen once. As for time point: pre-treatment sample, taken before nivolumab and TIL therapy. Pleural nodules or supraclavicular lymph nodes made up most of the excised metastases sampled. The V end lost 3 bases, the J end lost 2 bases, and 13 bases lay between the germline ends. Per germline, CDR1 SGHTA and CDR2 FQGNSA. This CDR3 comprises 15 residues. With respect to this clone: Antigen: not known.

The TCR comes from a person between 25 and 79 years old with non-small cell lung cancer. This rearrangement joins TRBV7-2 to TRBJ2-5, with D possibly matching TRBD2 (7 bases). The material was tumor tissue, obtained at baseline. The CDR3 sequence: CASSFRGAGQETQYF. The DNA for the CDR3 is TGTGCCAGCAGCTTCCGGGGGGCGGGACAAGAGACCCAGTACTTC.